The 19 T cell receptor beta chains given below trace back to one sample, sequenced in a study of cytomegalovirus exposure and HLA in healthy donors (dated 2017 in TCRdb). The method behind the library was the immunoSEQ multiplex PCR assay. For the multiplex PCR, a mixture combining 60 forward primers for TCR Vbeta segments and 13 reverse primers for TCR Jbeta segments was used. In TCRdb, the immuneACCESS table is reduced to in-frame sequences with V and J assigned. These tables do not hold every clone; where another copy was compared, an unresolved V gene accounts for under half, and the others remain unexplained. The sample table shows fewer than 150,000 clones, and about 77% are seen once. Clones ranked in the top ten supply approximately 5% of the sample. The sample taken for sequencing was PBMCs. The receptor set was obtained from a woman between 25 and 40 years old in good health and CMV-seropositive.

On this clone itself: The germline gene is not matched at one end of the junction; a read error may be the cause. The gene calls are TRBV7-7 and TRBJ2-5; 11 bases align to TRBD1. The closer fit of TRBJ2-7 to the DNA end suggests the J call may be wrong. Germline lookup yields CDR1 SSHAT and CDR2 FNYEAQ (reference sequence). The CDR3 extends over 14 amino acids. This CDR3 reads CASSLGQGAHEQYF. The CDR3 region has the DNA TGTGCTAGCAGCCTTGGACAGGGGGCACACGAGCAGTACTTC.

There are a few counts of this clone. V is TRBV18 and J is TRBJ1-2; 7 bases match TRBD1. Germline loops: CDR1 KGHSH, CDR2 LQKENI. Trimming at V came to 8 bases and at J to 8 bases, leaving 11 bases not matched to a gene. CDR3 size: 13 residues. The CDR3 is CASTNQGVRGYTF. The CDR3 coding sequence is TGTGCCAGCACGAATCAGGGGGTGAGAGGCTACACCTTC.

This clone was recorded only once. The chain carries TRBV4-1 and TRBJ2-5; 11 nucleotides align to TRBD2. Germline-derived CDR1 and CDR2 are MGHRA and YSYEKL. The CDR3 spans 16 residues. V lost 3 bases to trimming and J lost 9 bases; unmatched junction nucleotides: 12. The CDR3 region has the DNA TGCGCCAGCAGCCACCCAACGACTAGCGGGATTAAGGCCCAGTACTTC. Protein product: CASSHPTTSGIKAQYF.

The gene calls are TRBV18 and TRBJ1-4; TRBD1 might be the D (5 bases). From germline, CDR1 is KGHSH and CDR2 LQKENI. Trimming took off 0 bases at V and 13 bases at J, with 15 bases between the two ends. This CDR3 has 14 amino acids. The CDR3 is CASSPPPGLGGLFF. For the CDR3, the DNA is TGTGCCAGCTCACCACCGCCGGGCCTGGGGGGACTGTTTTTT.

The chain recombines TRBV6-5 with TRBJ2-3, with 8 bases lining up with TRBD2. Germline V gene sequence: CDR1 MNHEY, CDR2 SVGAGI. The trim removed 7 bases at V and 1 base at J, leaving 4 bases unmatched. The CDR3 sequence is 14 residues long. The CDR3 loop reads CASTRAGGTDTQYF. DNA of the CDR3: TGTGCCAGCACAAGAGCGGGGGGCACAGATACGCAGTATTTT.

This chain links TRBV9 with TRBJ1-2; no reliable D call. The CDR3 has 13 residues. The V gene lost 0 bases and the J gene lost 8 bases, with 11 bases spanning the gap. Germline CDR1 reads SGDLS; CDR2 reads YYNGEE. CDR3 protein: CASSVVEGEGYTF. The DNA of the CDR3 is TGTGCCAGCAGCGTAGTAGAGGGAGAAGGCTACACCTTC.

The chain joins TRBV5-1 to TRBJ2-3; D might be TRBD2 (5 bases). The V gene's germline CDR1 is SGHRS and CDR2 YFSETQ. The ends were cut back, 0 bases at V and 3 bases at J, with 11 bases in the middle. The CDR3 runs to 15 residues. CDR3 in amino acids: CASSLDGVRTDTQYF. DNA of the CDR3: TGCGCCAGCAGCTTGGACGGGGTCAGGACAGATACGCAGTATTTT.

J is TRBJ1-2 and V is TRBV7-3; TRBD1 might be the D (5 bases). The V end lost 5 bases, the J end lost 3 bases, and 13 bases lay between the germline ends. Germline-derived CDR1 and CDR2 are SGHTA and FQGTGA. The CDR3 consists of 14 residues. CDR3 sequence: CASSPGSGDYGYTF. For the CDR3, the DNA is TGTGCCAGCAGCCCGGGGTCGGGGGACTATGGCTACACCTTC.

V usage is TRBV6-5 and J usage is TRBJ2-3; D gene ambiguous. V was shortened by 6 bases and J by 4 bases, with 5 bases between the two germline ends. Germline lookup yields CDR1 MNHEY and CDR2 SVGAGI. The CDR3 totals 11 residues. Here the CDR3 DNA reads TGTGCCAGCAGCCTTGCAGATACGCAGTATTTT. It specifies CASSLADTQYF.

This clone was seen a single time. This chain links TRBV5-6 with TRBJ2-1; TRBD2 aligns across 14 bases. V shed 4 bases, J shed 4 bases, and the junction held 7 bases outside the gene matches. This CDR3 is built from 17 residues. Germline CDR1 and CDR2: SGHDT and YYEEEE. CDR3 nucleotides: TGTGCCAGCAGCGCGACGGGACTAGCGGGGGATTACAATGAGCAGTTCTTC. As protein: CASSATGLAGDYNEQFF.

For this clone: This same CDR3 is encoded by further DNA sequences in the sample. The V and J genes are TRBV7-8 and TRBJ1-1, with D uncertain. The CDR3 runs 13 residues. Germline loops: CDR1 SGHVS, CDR2 FQNEAQ. V was cut by 1 base and J by 2 bases, with 5 bases left in between. This CDR3 is CASSLGRNTEAFF. The CDR3 nucleotides are TGTGCCAGCAGCTTAGGGAGAAACACTGAAGCTTTCTTT.

This chain's CDR3 is CASSPGLPTYNEQFF. Written as DNA, the CDR3 is TGTGCCAGCAGTCCGGGACTACCAACCTACAATGAGCAGTTCTTC. V is TRBV27 and J is TRBJ2-1, with TRBD2 matching over 7 bases. With V trimmed by 5 bases and J by 2 bases, 6 bases remained unmatched. Germline lookup yields CDR1 MNHEY and CDR2 SMNVEV (reference sequence). The length of the CDR3 is 15 residues.

This clone was recorded a few times. The chain employs TRBV4-1 and TRBJ1-1, with 7 nucleotides matching TRBD1. Germline values: CDR1 MGHRA, CDR2 YSYEKL. The CDR3 extends over 17 amino acids. J lost 2 bases, V lost 3 bases, and 12 bases had no gene match. CDR3 in amino acids: CASSQGTDAQGNTEAFF. Written as DNA, the CDR3 is TGCGCCAGCAGCCAGGGGACAGACGCGCAGGGAAACACTGAAGCTTTCTTT.

This chain connects TRBV19 to TRBJ2-1; 7 nucleotides align to TRBD2. CDR3 length equals 16 residues. CDR1 and CDR2 (germline): LNHDA, SQIVND (reference sequence). V gave up 6 bases and J gave up 5 bases; unmatched junction bases: 13. The CDR3 coding sequence is TGTGCCAGTAGCTTATGGGAGGGAAAGGCCCACAATGAGCAGTTCTTC. Translation gives CASSLWEGKAHNEQFF.

The CDR3 spells CASSSGVGPIADTQYF. The DNA of the CDR3 is TGTGCCAGCAGCTCGGGAGTGGGGCCAATAGCAGATACGCAGTATTTT. V gene TRBV11-3 combines with J gene TRBJ2-3; maybe TRBD2 (6 bases). Trimming stripped 4 bases from V and 4 bases from J, with 18 bases between. Germline V gives CDR1 SGHNT, CDR2 YENEEA. This CDR3 region has 16 residues.

The genes are TRBV4-1 and TRBJ2-3; possibly TRBD2 for D (5 bases). This CDR3 is built from 14 residues. Trimming left V 4 bases short and J 0 bases short, with 8 bases between. Germline values: CDR1 MGHRA, CDR2 YSYEKL. In DNA, the CDR3 is TGCGCCAGCAGCCCGACTACAAGCACAGATACGCAGTATTTT. As protein: CASSPTTSTDTQYF.

CDR3 sequence reads: CASSEAVQIEQYF. The CDR3 DNA follows: TGTGCCAGCAGTGAAGCGGTACAGATCGAGCAGTACTTC. The chain recombines TRBV2 with TRBJ2-7, with unresolved D. The germline V gene encodes CDR1 SNHLY and CDR2 FYNNEI. Trimming left V 0 bases short and J 6 bases short, with 9 bases between. The CDR3 runs to 13 residues.

V and J are TRBV6-5 and TRBJ2-1; D might be TRBD1 (6 bases). Per germline, CDR1 MNHEY and CDR2 SVGAGI. The length of the CDR3 is 14 residues. V lost 6 bases and J 0 bases, leaving 9 bases between the germline ends. The CDR3 coding sequence is TGTGCCAGCAGCAGGGGTAGCTCCTACAATGAGCAGTTCTTC. Its translation: CASSRGSSYNEQFF.

J is TRBJ1-1 and V is TRBV19; the D gene is possibly TRBD1 (5 bases). The length of the CDR3 is 14 residues. Germline V lookup: CDR1 LNHDA, CDR2 SQIVND (reference sequence). Trimming shortened V by 5 bases and J by 2 bases, and 12 bases separated the two germline ends. For the CDR3, the DNA is TGTGCCAGTAGTGCCCTGGGACTAAACACTGAAGCTTTCTTT. This translates into CASSALGLNTEAFF.